Here is one T cell receptor (beta chain) with its context. These data come from a study of Ad26.COV2.S vaccination and SARS-CoV-2 variants. Turning to the study itself: Ad26.COV2.S shots went into the muscle once or twice, 56 days apart.

V lost 8 bases to trimming and J lost 5 bases; unmatched junction nucleotides: 9. Germline CDR1 and CDR2: SGHTA and FQGNSA. This CDR3 region has 14 residues. Treatment noted: roughly 19 received Ad26.COV2.S at low or high dose, single or two shots; about 5 received placebo; per-sample allocation not given. Sampling happened 63 days after the first vaccine or placebo injection. Generated by immunoSEQ multiplex PCR, the TCRdb table keeps only in-frame clones and is missing some. Of roughly 700,000 clones in the sample, around 92% were seen once. The sequenced sample was peripheral blood, obtained in a trial of Ad26.COV2.S vaccine versus placebo. This chain joins TRBV7-2 and TRBJ2-5; 9 bases match TRBD1. This clonotype was sampled from a person between 18 and 60 years old who received the Ad26.COV2.S COVID-19 vaccine or a placebo. The CDR3: CASVPGQGRETQYF. The CDR3, as DNA: TGTGCCAGCGTACCGGGACAGGGTAGGGAGACCCAGTACTTC.